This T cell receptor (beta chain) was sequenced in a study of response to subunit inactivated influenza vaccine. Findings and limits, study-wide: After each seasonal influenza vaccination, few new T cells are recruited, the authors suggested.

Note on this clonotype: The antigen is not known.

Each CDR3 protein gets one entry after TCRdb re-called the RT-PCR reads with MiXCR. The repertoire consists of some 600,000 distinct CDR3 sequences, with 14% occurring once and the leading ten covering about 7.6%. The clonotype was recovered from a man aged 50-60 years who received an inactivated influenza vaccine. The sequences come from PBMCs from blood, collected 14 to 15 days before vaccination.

This CDR3 reads CASSTGTGHGDYGYTF. The DNA for the CDR3 is TGTGCCAGCTCAACCGGGACAGGGCATGGAGACTATGGCTACACCTTC. The chain joins TRBV7-9 to TRBJ1-2, with 9 bases matching TRBD1. V lost 8 bases to trimming and J lost 3 bases; unmatched junction nucleotides: 13. The CDR3 has 16 residues. The germline V gene encodes CDR1 SEHNR and CDR2 FQNEAQ (reference sequence).